A selection of T cell receptor beta chains follows, all from one sample in a study of CD8 T cells in Susac syndrome. TCRdb processed the immunoSEQ multiplex PCR reads anew with MiXCR; each CDR3 protein has one entry. The data contain under 200,000 distinct CDR3 sequences, roughly nine tenths of them singletons. The sequencing input was CD4+ T cells from PBMCs. The receptor set was obtained from a human donor in good health. The CDR3 runs from the conserved cysteine through the conserved F or W. Fields, in order: J gene, clone size, V gene, D gene, CDR3 protein, CDR3 DNA. A D gene is named only where the DNA matches it firmly. Size tells how often a clone was seen (once, few, many) or the class of an expanded clone, and some rows leave it out.

J gene: TRBJ1-2; clone size: .; V gene: TRBV5-6; D gene: .; CDR3 protein: CASSLGGFGYGYTF; CDR3 DNA: TGTGCCAGCAGCTTGGGGGGGTTCGGCTATGGCTACACCTTC
J gene: TRBJ2-1; clone size: .; V gene: TRBV5-1; D gene: TRBD2; CDR3 protein: CASSLGSGGNNEQFF; CDR3 DNA: TGCGCCAGCAGCTTGGGTAGCGGGGGAAACAATGAGCAGTTCTTC
J gene: TRBJ1-2; clone size: .; V gene: TRBV5-1; D gene: .; CDR3 protein: CASSEGHYGYTF; CDR3 DNA: TGCGCCAGCAGCGAAGGACACTATGGCTACACCTTC
J gene: TRBJ2-7; clone size: .; V gene: TRBV19; D gene: .; CDR3 protein: CASSIGTGQTYEQYF; CDR3 DNA: TGTGCCAGTAGTATTGGGACGGGCCAAACTTACGAGCAGTACTTC
J gene: TRBJ2-6; clone size: once; V gene: TRBV6-5; D gene: .; CDR3 protein: CASSLQVFGANVLTF; CDR3 DNA: TGTGCCAGCAGCCTACAGGTATTTGGGGCCAACGTCCTGACTTTC
J gene: TRBJ2-5; clone size: once; V gene: TRBV7-2; D gene: .; CDR3 protein: CASSKTNRPQETQYF; CDR3 DNA: TGTGCCAGCAGCAAAACGAACAGACCCCAAGAGACCCAGTACTTC
J gene: TRBJ1-4; clone size: .; V gene: TRBV2; D gene: TRBD1; CDR3 protein: CASSAGQVYEKLFF; CDR3 DNA: TGTGCCAGCAGTGCGGGACAGGTCTATGAAAAACTGTTTTTT
J gene: TRBJ2-5; clone size: once; V gene: TRBV7-8; D gene: TRBD2; CDR3 protein: CASSHLAGQETQYF; CDR3 DNA: TGTGCCAGCAGCCACTTAGCGGGGCAAGAGACCCAGTACTTC
J gene: TRBJ1-2; clone size: .; V gene: TRBV6-5; D gene: .; CDR3 protein: CASSTEGRGGYGYTF; CDR3 DNA: TGTGCCAGCAGCACAGAGGGGAGAGGGGGCTATGGCTACACCTTC
J gene: TRBJ2-1; clone size: .; V gene: TRBV7-7; D gene: .; CDR3 protein: CASSPASKGNEQFF; CDR3 DNA: TGTGCCAGCAGCCCAGCTAGCAAAGGGAATGAGCAGTTCTTC
J gene: TRBJ1-5; clone size: .; V gene: TRBV5-6; D gene: TRBD1; CDR3 protein: CASSSTGGYNQPQHF; CDR3 DNA: TGTGCCAGCAGCTCCACAGGGGGCTACAATCAGCCCCAGCATTTT
J gene: TRBJ1-2; clone size: .; V gene: TRBV7-9; D gene: TRBD1; CDR3 protein: CASSAYRGGGYGYTF; CDR3 DNA: TGTGCCAGCAGCGCGTACAGGGGAGGAGGCTATGGCTACACCTTC
J gene: TRBJ2-2; clone size: .; V gene: TRBV24-1; D gene: TRBD2; CDR3 protein: CATSDYTSVNTGELFF; CDR3 DNA: TGTGCCACCAGTGATTACACTAGCGTGAACACCGGGGAGCTGTTTTTT
J gene: TRBJ1-1; clone size: .; V gene: TRBV27; D gene: .; CDR3 protein: CASSWQRGAEAFF; CDR3 DNA: TGTGCCAGCAGTTGGCAAAGAGGGGCTGAAGCTTTCTTT
J gene: TRBJ2-5; clone size: .; V gene: TRBV12-3/TRBV12-4; D gene: TRBD2; CDR3 protein: CASSISGGDETQYF; CDR3 DNA: TGTGCCAGCAGTATCTCGGGAGGGGACGAGACCCAGTACTTC
J gene: TRBJ2-5; clone size: .; V gene: TRBV12-3/TRBV12-4; D gene: .; CDR3 protein: CASSLLASLQETQYF; CDR3 DNA: TGTGCCAGCAGTTTATTAGCGTCCCTCCAAGAGACCCAGTACTTC
J gene: TRBJ1-5; clone size: .; V gene: TRBV3-1; D gene: TRBD1; CDR3 protein: CASSQTLGDRAGQPQHF; CDR3 DNA: TGTGCCAGCAGCCAGACCCTGGGGGACAGGGCGGGTCAGCCCCAGCATTTT
J gene: TRBJ2-7; clone size: .; V gene: TRBV29-1; D gene: TRBD2; CDR3 protein: CSGVRAGSEQYF; CDR3 DNA: TGCAGCGGGGTAAGAGCGGGGAGCGAGCAGTACTTC
J gene: TRBJ1-5; clone size: .; V gene: TRBV10-3; D gene: TRBD1; CDR3 protein: CAISDQTGGRQPQHF; CDR3 DNA: TGTGCCATCAGTGATCAGACAGGGGGACGGCAGCCCCAGCATTTT
J gene: TRBJ2-2; clone size: .; V gene: TRBV2; D gene: TRBD2; CDR3 protein: CASRGLAGINTGELFF; CDR3 DNA: TGTGCCAGCAGGGGACTAGCGGGAATTAACACCGGGGAGCTGTTTTTT
J gene: TRBJ1-2; clone size: .; V gene: TRBV4-3; D gene: TRBD1; CDR3 protein: CASSQSNRGLNGYTF; CDR3 DNA: TGCGCCAGCAGCCAGTCGAACAGGGGGTTAAATGGCTACACCTTC
J gene: TRBJ2-3; clone size: .; V gene: TRBV24-1; D gene: .; CDR3 protein: CATSDPSTDTQYF; CDR3 DNA: TGTGCCACCAGTGACCCTAGCACAGATACGCAGTATTTT
J gene: TRBJ1-2; clone size: .; V gene: TRBV19; D gene: .; CDR3 protein: CASSRARGYTF; CDR3 DNA: TGTGCCAGTAGCCGGGCGAGGGGCTACACCTTC
J gene: TRBJ2-4; clone size: once; V gene: TRBV5-6; D gene: TRBD2; CDR3 protein: CASSHPAGGLENIQYF; CDR3 DNA: TGTGCCAGCAGCCACCCAGCGGGAGGGCTAGAAAACATTCAGTACTTC
J gene: TRBJ1-5; clone size: .; V gene: TRBV29-1; D gene: .; CDR3 protein: CSVEVDSLQPQHF; CDR3 DNA: TGCAGCGTTGAAGTAGACAGTTTACAGCCCCAGCATTTT
J gene: TRBJ2-7; clone size: few; V gene: TRBV2; D gene: TRBD2; CDR3 protein: CASSGTSGGAGYEQYF; CDR3 DNA: TGTGCCAGCAGCGGGACTAGCGGGGGGGCCGGCTACGAGCAGTACTTC
J gene: TRBJ2-3; clone size: .; V gene: TRBV4-3; D gene: TRBD2; CDR3 protein: CASSQGASGGFTDTQYF; CDR3 DNA: TGCGCCAGCAGCCAAGGGGCTAGCGGGGGGTTCACAGATACGCAGTATTTT
J gene: TRBJ1-3; clone size: .; V gene: TRBV4-3; D gene: TRBD1; CDR3 protein: CASSLRQGGNTIYF; CDR3 DNA: TGCGCCAGCAGCTTGCGACAGGGTGGAAACACCATATATTTT
J gene: TRBJ1-2; clone size: .; V gene: TRBV6-5; D gene: .; CDR3 protein: CASSYSGRFYGYTF; CDR3 DNA: TGTGCCAGCAGTTACTCCGGCAGGTTCTATGGCTACACCTTC
J gene: TRBJ2-3; clone size: .; V gene: TRBV20-1; D gene: .; CDR3 protein: CSAFRSGTDTQYF; CDR3 DNA: TGCAGTGCTTTCAGGTCGGGCACAGATACGCAGTATTTT
J gene: TRBJ1-1; clone size: .; V gene: TRBV20-1; D gene: .; CDR3 protein: CSARGMAEAFF; CDR3 DNA: TGCAGTGCTAGGGGAATGGCTGAAGCTTTCTTT
J gene: TRBJ2-7; clone size: .; V gene: TRBV28; D gene: .; CDR3 protein: CASSFSGEVSYEQYF; CDR3 DNA: TGTGCCAGCAGTTTTTCCGGGGAGGTCTCCTACGAGCAGTACTTC
J gene: TRBJ1-1; clone size: few; V gene: TRBV20-1; D gene: .; CDR3 protein: CSARGRVDEAFF; CDR3 DNA: TGCAGTGCTAGAGGTCGCGTCGATGAAGCTTTCTTT
J gene: TRBJ2-1; clone size: .; V gene: TRBV7-9; D gene: TRBD1; CDR3 protein: CASSHLGQGVNNEQFF; CDR3 DNA: TGTGCCAGCAGCCACCTCGGACAGGGCGTTAACAATGAGCAGTTCTTC
J gene: TRBJ1-2; clone size: .; V gene: TRBV12-3/TRBV12-4; D gene: TRBD1; CDR3 protein: CASSPAGTGSNYGYTF; CDR3 DNA: TGTGCCAGCAGTCCCGCCGGGACAGGCTCTAACTATGGCTACACCTTC
J gene: TRBJ2-1; clone size: .; V gene: TRBV5-1; D gene: TRBD2; CDR3 protein: CASSLGSSGGNEQFF; CDR3 DNA: TGCGCCAGCAGCTTGGGGTCTAGCGGAGGCAATGAGCAGTTCTTC
J gene: TRBJ2-5; clone size: .; V gene: TRBV5-1; D gene: .; CDR3 protein: CASSLGVMGAGETQYF; CDR3 DNA: TGCGCCAGCAGCTTGGGGGTTATGGGGGCTGGAGAGACCCAGTACTTC
J gene: TRBJ1-1; clone size: .; V gene: TRBV10-1; D gene: .; CDR3 protein: CASSVSPSMNTEAFF; CDR3 DNA: TGCGCCAGCAGTGTGAGCCCCAGCATGAACACTGAAGCTTTCTTT